These T cell receptor beta chains were read from a single sample in a study of blood T cell repertoires in COVID-19. Assay: immunoSEQ multiplex PCR; the TCRdb copy retains only in-frame clones and omits some. This table holds around 220,000 clones, approximately 90% found once. Sequenced input: PBMCs or T cells enriched from blood (not recorded which). The receptors shown here come from a woman under 30 who had recovered from COVID-19. The CDR3 runs from the conserved cysteine through the conserved F or W. The D gene is left open where the match is weak. Size values are once, few and many counts, or a class for expanded clones, and some rows have none.

clone_size	v_call	d_call	j_call	cdr3_aa	cdr3_nt
NA	TRBV18	TRBD2	TRBJ2-1	CASSPLRLADNEQFF	TGTGCCAGCTCACCACTTAGACTAGCGGACAATGAGCAGTTCTTC
once	TRBV11-3	TRBD2	TRBJ2-1	CASSSQREIKQFF	TGTGCCAGCAGCTCCCAGCGGGAGATAAAGCAGTTCTTC
NA	TRBV27	TRBD2	TRBJ2-3	CASSELGLAGTDTQYF	TGTGCCAGCAGTGAACTGGGACTAGCGGGCACAGATACGCAGTATTTT
NA	TRBV20-1	NA	TRBJ1-2	CSASRTEYGYTF	TGCAGTGCTAGTCGGACAGAGTATGGCTACACCTTC
NA	TRBV10-3	TRBD2	TRBJ2-1	CAISDPTGLAGTEQFF	TGTGCCATCAGTGACCCTACGGGACTAGCGGGAACCGAGCAGTTCTTC
NA	TRBV6-5	NA	TRBJ1-2	CASSYRQGYGYTF	TGTGCCAGCAGTTACAGGCAGGGATATGGCTACACCTTC
NA	TRBV10-3	NA	TRBJ1-3	CAISEKGLPGNTIYF	TGTGCCATCAGTGAAAAGGGGCTCCCTGGAAACACCATATATTTT
NA	TRBV10-3	TRBD1	TRBJ1-1	CAISGDRRNTEAFF	TGTGCCATCAGCGGGGACAGAAGGAACACTGAAGCTTTCTTT
NA	TRBV11-2	NA	TRBJ1-6	CASSPRGGYNSPLHF	TGTGCCAGCAGCCCCCGGGGGGGGTATAATTCACCCCTCCACTTT
NA	TRBV6-5	NA	TRBJ2-1	CASSRTADNEQFF	TGTGCCAGCAGTCGGACAGCCGACAATGAGCAGTTCTTC